Sequencing of this T cell receptor (beta chain) was carried out in a study of shared T cell receptors in the human thymus. The germline V and J ends were trimmed by 5 bases and 5 bases, with 20 bases remaining between them. CDR3 length equals 16 residues. From germline, CDR1 is SGHDN and CDR2 FVKESK. The count of this clone is one. Generated by immunoSEQ multiplex PCR, the TCRdb table keeps only in-frame clones and is missing some. This table holds hundreds of thousands of clones, approximately 83% found once. This same sample was also taken into another study, of human thymus T cells.

The chain links TRBV14 to TRBJ2-3, with D possibly being TRBD2 (6 bases). The source of this sequence is a girl younger than two with a congenital heart defect. What was sequenced was thymocytes. This CDR3 is CASSSKSGGVGDTQYF. CDR3 DNA sequence: TGTGCCAGCAGCTCAAAAAGCGGAGGGGTAGGAGATACGCAGTATTTT.